The 12 T cell receptor beta chains in this list originate from one sample, sequenced in a study of cytotoxic CD8 clonotypes in ibrutinib-treated CLL listed by TCRdb under 2021. What the time point label conveys for this sample: roughly 2 years on ibrutinib. The library was produced with the immunoSEQ multiplex PCR assay. Drawn from immuneACCESS, this table holds only the in-frame rearrangements with V and J called that TCRdb kept. Clones are partly lost; checked studies trace under half to an unresolved V gene and leave the rest unexplained. The sample records hundreds of thousands of clones, around three quarters of which are singletons. In total, the top ten clones hold 15% of the sample. The specimen was PBMCs, collected after 24 months of ibrutinib treatment. These receptors came from a human donor with chronic lymphocytic leukemia.

The genes are TRBV7-8 and TRBJ1-2; tentatively, D is TRBD1 (5 bases). Germline V CDR1 and CDR2: SGHVS, FQNEAQ. This CDR3 spans 16 amino acids. The V end was cut by 1 base, the J end by 7 bases, with 19 bases between. The CDR3 sequence: CASSLGWVSADSGYTF. CDR3 bases: TGTGCCAGCAGCTTAGGTTGGGTGTCAGCCGACAGTGGCTACACCTTC. The full variable domain, with the rest looked up from reference TRBV7-8 and TRBJ1-2, is GAGVSQSPRYKVAKRGQDVALRCDPISGHVSLFWYQQALGQGPEFLTYFQNEAQLDKSGLPSDRFFAERPEGSVSTLKIQRTQQEDSAVYLCASSLGWVSADSGYTFGSGTRLTVV.

This chain uses TRBV12-5 with TRBJ1-5; the match to TRBD1 covers 10 bases. Per the germline V gene, CDR1 is LGHNT and CDR2 is FRNRAP. This CDR3 region has 16 residues. V trimming: 5 bases; J trimming: 2 bases; junction bases outside the gene matches: 6. The CDR3 sequence: CASGIGTGEGNQPQHF. In nucleotides, the CDR3 is TGTGCTAGTGGTATTGGGACAGGGGAAGGCAATCAGCCCCAGCATTTT.

J is TRBJ2-5 and V is TRBV2; TRBD1 matches 10 bases. The germline V gene encodes CDR1 SNHLY and CDR2 FYNNEI. V was pared by 0 bases and J by 7 bases, with 11 bases of the junction left unmatched. This CDR3 region has 17 residues. This chain's CDR3 is CASSEARTGGEGVTQYF. CDR3 sequence (DNA): TGTGCCAGCAGTGAAGCGCGGACAGGGGGAGAAGGGGTGACCCAGTACTTC.

The chain joins TRBV28 to TRBJ2-1; possible D gene TRBD1, 6 bases. The CDR3 runs to 13 residues. Germline CDR1 and CDR2: MDHEN and SYDVKM. Between the trimmed V and J ends, which lost 5 bases and 5 bases, there was a span of 10 bases. CDR3 region: CASSPRTDNEQFF. The CDR3 bases are TGTGCCAGCAGTCCAAGGACAGACAATGAGCAGTTCTTC. The full variable domain, with the rest looked up from reference TRBV28 and TRBJ2-1, is DVKVTQSSRYLVKRTGEKVFLECVQDMDHENMFWYRQDPGLGLRLIYFSYDVKMKEKGDIPEGYSVSREKKERFSLILESASTNQTSMYLCASSPRTDNEQFFGPGTRLTVL.

The chain is built from TRBV18 and TRBJ1-1, with D uncertain. V lost 5 bases, J lost 4 bases, and 11 bases lay in between. CDR1 and CDR2 from the germline V gene are KGHSH and LQKENI. This CDR3 comprises 13 residues. The CDR3 nucleotides read TGTGCCAGCTCAAATCAAGGGAGCACTGAAGCTTTCTTT. This encodes CASSNQGSTEAFF.

On this clone itself: One junction end does not reproduce the germline sequence, and a read error may be involved. The rearrangement joins TRBV7-8 to TRBJ2-5; no definite D call. The CDR3 totals 12 residues. In germline, CDR1 is SGHVS, CDR2 FQNEAQ. The CDR3 sequence is CASSQDQETQYF. CDR3 coding DNA: TGTGCCAGCAGCCAAGACCAGGAGACCCAGTACTTC.

The genes are TRBV7-2 and TRBJ1-5; D is unresolved. Germline CDR1 reads SGHTA; CDR2 reads FQGNSA. The CDR3 is made up of 16 amino acids. V was shortened by 1 base and J by 0 bases, with 10 bases between the two germline ends. The CDR3 protein is CASSLVTYISNQPQHF. Here the CDR3 DNA reads TGTGCCAGCAGCTTAGTAACATACATTAGCAATCAGCCCCAGCATTTT.

The V call is TRBV6-6, the J call TRBJ2-5; 9 nucleotides line up with TRBD1. Germline V gene lookup returns CDR1 MNHNY and CDR2 SVGAGI (reference sequence). The J segment lost 5 bases and the V segment lost 7 bases, leaving 8 bases of the junction unmatched. This CDR3 spans 14 amino acids. The CDR3 nucleotides read TGTGCCAGCATTCCAGGACAGGGGCTTGAGACCCAGTACTTC. Protein sequence: CASIPGQGLETQYF.

The rearrangement links TRBV5-1 to TRBJ1-2; 11 bases agree with TRBD1. The J segment lost 3 bases and the V segment lost 3 bases, leaving 16 bases of the junction unmatched. The CDR3 sequence is 19 residues long. CDR1 and CDR2 from the germline V gene are SGHRS and YFSETQ. The CDR3: CASSSILGQGVRKDYGYTF. CDR3 DNA: TGCGCCAGCAGCTCCATTTTGGGACAGGGGGTCCGCAAGGACTATGGCTACACCTTC.

The rearrangement uses TRBV4-3 and TRBJ1-4; D gene ambiguous. Looked up from germline, CDR1 is LGHNA and CDR2 is YSLEER. The CDR3 runs to 15 residues. Trimming removed 0 bases at V and 0 bases at J, with 5 bases between. This CDR3 is CASSQDHSTNEKLFF. CDR3 coding DNA: TGCGCCAGCAGCCAAGACCACTCAACTAATGAAAAACTGTTTTTT.

The genes are TRBV4-1 and TRBJ2-2; TRBD2 might be the D (6 bases). V was trimmed by 7 bases and J by 0 bases, leaving 12 bases between them. CDR3 length: 15 residues. Germline CDR1 MGHRA, CDR2 YSYEKL. This chain's CDR3 is CASNPGSANTGELFF. CDR3 coding DNA: TGCGCCAGCAACCCCGGGAGCGCGAACACCGGGGAGCTGTTTTTT.

Only a few counts were recorded for this clone. The chain recombines TRBV5-1 with TRBJ1-4; TRBD1 aligns across 10 bases. Germline values: CDR1 SGHRS, CDR2 YFSETQ. Trimming at V came to 6 bases and at J to 8 bases, leaving 4 bases not matched to a gene. The CDR3 totals 13 residues. Here the CDR3 reads CASKRQGAEKLFF. DNA for the CDR3: TGCGCCAGCAAGAGACAGGGGGCCGAAAAACTGTTTTTT.